This T cell receptor beta chain is from a study of T cell changes during pregnancy in multiple sclerosis. The CDR3 has 15 residues. The trim removed 3 bases at V and 6 bases at J, leaving 7 bases unmatched. Germline CDR1 KGHSH, CDR2 LQKENI. Generated by immunoSEQ multiplex PCR, the TCRdb table keeps only in-frame clones and is missing some. The data hold 90,000 or so clones, with around 90% observed a single time. The sequences come from peripheral blood, collected in the first trimester of pregnancy. The receptor's source is a female donor in good health, enrolled as a control in a pregnancy study. The chain is built from TRBV18 and TRBJ1-5, with TRBD1 matching 8 bases. As DNA, the CDR3 is TGTGCCAGCTCACCCGGAACAGGGGGAGGTCAGCCCCAGCATTTT. Encoded protein: CASSPGTGGGQPQHF. Based on the CDR3 plus reference TRBV18 and TRBJ1-5, the full variable domain is NAGVMQNPRHLVRRRGQEARLRCSPMKGHSHVYWYRQLPEEGLKFMVYLQKENIIDESGMPKERFSAEFPKEGPSILRIQQVVRGDSAAYFCASSPGTGGGQPQHFGDGTRLSIL.